These 25 T cell receptor beta chains share one sample of origin, sequenced in a study of blood T cell repertoires in COVID-19. Produced via immunoSEQ multiplex PCR; TCRdb's table is partial and in-frame only. In the table there are roughly 200,000 clones, around 85% of which are singletons. Sequencing input: peripheral blood. These receptors originate from a man in his fifties or sixties with acute or convalescent COVID-19.

V usage is TRBV23-1 and J usage is TRBJ1-4; possible D gene TRBD1, 5 bases. TRBV23-1 is assigned to the ORF class and has an uncertain function. The CDR3 is 17 residues long. Trimming pared 0 bases from V and 1 base from J, leaving 12 bases between. This CDR3 reads CASSQSGRIGTNEKLFF. The CDR3 DNA sequence: TGCGCCAGCAGTCAATCGGGGCGAATCGGAACTAATGAAAAACTGTTTTTT.

Written as DNA, the CDR3 is TGTGCCAGCAGCTTAAGGGACAGATTGAACACTGAAGCTTTCTTT. Its protein is CASSLRDRLNTEAFF. The chain recombines TRBV7-9 with TRBJ1-1; 7 nucleotides agree with TRBD1. Germline V gene lookup returns CDR1 SEHNR and CDR2 FQNEAQ (reference sequence). The length of the CDR3 is 15 residues. The trim removed 2 bases at V and 0 bases at J, leaving 3 bases unmatched.

The chain is built from TRBV28 and TRBJ1-1; the D gene is possibly TRBD1 (5 bases). Germline V gives CDR1 MDHEN, CDR2 SYDVKM. V was shortened by 5 bases and J by 10 bases, with 14 bases between the two germline ends. The CDR3 is 12 amino acids. This chain's CDR3 is CASSPPEGRAFF. The CDR3 nucleotides are TGTGCCAGCAGTCCCCCGGAGGGGCGAGCTTTCTTT. Complete variable domain (other parts from reference TRBV28 and TRBJ1-1): DVKVTQSSRYLVKRTGEKVFLECVQDMDHENMFWYRQDPGLGLRLIYFSYDVKMKEKGDIPEGYSVSREKKERFSLILESASTNQTSMYLCASSPPEGRAFFGQGTRLTVV.

This clone was detected only a few times. The chain employs TRBV28 and TRBJ2-7; 12 nucleotides line up with TRBD2. The germline V gene encodes CDR1 MDHEN and CDR2 SYDVKM. The CDR3 extends over 14 amino acids. The junction had 5 bases not matched to a gene; V was cut back by 7 bases and J by 4 bases. CDR3 protein: CASIPSGRVYEQYF. CDR3 nucleotides: TGTGCCAGCATCCCTAGCGGGAGGGTATACGAGCAGTACTTC.

The chain uses TRBV7-9 and TRBJ2-7, with 12 bases aligning to TRBD2. In germline, CDR1 is SEHNR, CDR2 FQNEAQ (reference sequence). The CDR3 has 15 amino acids. Trimming at V came to 7 bases and at J to 3 bases, leaving 7 bases not matched to a gene. The CDR3 region has the DNA TGTGCCAGCACCTATGGGACTAGCGGGTTCTACGAGCAGTACTTC. Translation gives CASTYGTSGFYEQYF.

This sequence joins TRBV19 and TRBJ2-7, with a possible D match to TRBD2 (5 bases). Trimming cost V 5 bases and J 0 bases, with 14 bases left between them. The CDR3 extends over 15 amino acids. Germline lookup yields CDR1 LNHDA and CDR2 SQIVND (reference sequence). The CDR3 coding sequence is TGTGCCAGTAGTGTCCTGGGAGAGGGCTCCTACGAGCAGTACTTC. Protein product: CASSVLGEGSYEQYF. The variable domain in full, with the rest retrieved from reference TRBV19 and TRBJ2-7, is DGGITQSPKYLFRKEGQNVTLSCEQNLNHDAMYWYRQDPGQGLRLIYYSQIVNDFQKGDIAEGYSVSREKKESFPLTVTSAQKNPTAFYLCASSVLGEGSYEQYFGPGTRLTVT.

V usage is TRBV6-6 and J usage is TRBJ2-7; 10 nucleotides align to TRBD2. The CDR3 consists of 14 residues. Unmatched junction bases numbered 5, after V lost 6 bases and J lost 3 bases. Germline assignment: CDR1 MNHNY and CDR2 SVGAGI (reference sequence). The CDR3 DNA reads as TGTGCCAGCAGCTCCAGCGGGGGGGTCTACGAGCAGTACTTC. Translating gives CASSSSGGVYEQYF.

Comment on this clone: Mismatch with germline at one junction end may stem from a read error. The rearrangement joins TRBV7-7 to TRBJ2-5, with 10 bases identical to TRBD2. From germline, CDR1 is SSHAT and CDR2 FNYEAQ (reference sequence). This CDR3 comprises 15 residues. The DNA for the CDR3 is TGTGCTAGCAGCTTAGCTCCTAGCGGGAGAGAGACCCAGTACTTC. Translation: CASSLAPSGRETQYF.

The rearrangement joins TRBV28 to TRBJ2-7; 10 bases line up with TRBD1. Trimming removed 6 bases from V and 9 bases from J; junction bases left unmatched: 11. The CDR3 is 14 residues long. Germline V gene data show CDR1 as MDHEN and CDR2 as SYDVKM. CDR3: CASRGRGQGPRQYF. The CDR3 DNA follows: TGTGCCAGCAGGGGGCGGGGACAGGGGCCCCGGCAGTACTTC.

The genes are TRBV7-2 and TRBJ1-3; D is possibly TRBD1 (5 bases). Germline V gene lookup returns CDR1 SGHTA and CDR2 FQGNSA. This CDR3 is built from 14 residues. Trimming stripped 0 bases from V and 9 bases from J, with 12 bases between. The DNA of the CDR3 is TGTGCCAGCAGCTTAGCGGGAGGGGAAATCACCATATATTTT. This translates into CASSLAGGEITIYF.

The V call is TRBV3-1 (or the pseudogene TRBV3-2), the J call TRBJ2-2; 7 bases are a match to TRBD1. The CDR3 sequence is 17 residues long. Germline trimming cut 3 bases from V and 0 bases from J; bases unmatched to any gene: 7. Germline CDR1 reads LGHDT; CDR2 reads YNNKEL (reference sequence). The chain's CDR3 is CASSQLVDRANTGELFF. DNA for the CDR3: TGTGCCAGCAGCCAGCTAGTTGACAGGGCGAACACCGGGGAGCTGTTTTTT.

The chain employs TRBV28 and TRBJ1-3; the D gene is possibly TRBD1 (5 bases). The V and J ends lost 2 bases and 3 bases respectively, with 11 bases between them. This CDR3 is built from 15 residues. The germline CDR1 and CDR2 sequences are MDHEN and SYDVKM. The CDR3 is CASSLARAYGNTIYF. The DNA for the CDR3 is TGTGCCAGCAGTTTAGCCAGGGCTTATGGAAACACCATATATTTT.

This clone appeared a few times. The rearrangement links TRBV28 to TRBJ2-1; 7 positions agree with TRBD2. CDR3 size: 16 residues. V lost 4 bases, J lost 0 bases, and 6 bases stayed unmatched. Looked up from germline, CDR1 is MDHEN and CDR2 is SYDVKM. The CDR3 nucleotides read TGTGCCAGCAGTTCCGGCGGGAGAGGCTCCTACAATGAGCAGTTCTTC. Residues: CASSSGGRGSYNEQFF.

The rearrangement links TRBV5-1 to TRBJ2-1; no clear D. Germline CDR1 is SGHRS and CDR2 is YFSETQ. The V and J ends lost 0 bases and 7 bases respectively, with 5 bases between them. This CDR3 region has 12 residues. The DNA of the CDR3 is TGCGCCAGCAGCTTGGATCGGAATGAGCAGTTCTTC. Amino acid sequence: CASSLDRNEQFF.

J is TRBJ1-5 and V is TRBV5-8, with D perhaps TRBD1 (6 bases). This CDR3 region has 15 residues. V was shortened by 4 bases and J by 7 bases, with 18 bases between the two germline ends. Germline CDR1 SGHTS, CDR2 YDEGEE. The CDR3 is CASSESQSGVQPQHF. Written as DNA, the CDR3 is TGTGCCAGCAGCGAGTCGCAGTCAGGGGTCCAGCCCCAGCATTTT.

V and J are TRBV28 and TRBJ1-2, with a tentative D call TRBD1 (6 bases). The V and J ends lost 6 bases and 5 bases respectively, with 13 bases between them. Germline-derived CDR1 and CDR2 are MDHEN and SYDVKM. The CDR3 consists of 13 residues. This CDR3 reads CASSRTENYGYTF. CDR3 bases: TGTGCCAGCAGCCGGACAGAAAATTATGGCTACACCTTC.

The sample holds a few counts of this clone. The chain is built from TRBV11-2 and TRBJ2-1; 9 nucleotides match TRBD2. The CDR3 runs to 11 residues. Germline CDR1 and CDR2: SGHAT and FQNNGV. Trimming took 4 bases from V and 16 from J; bases not matched to a gene: 5. The CDR3 coding sequence is TGTGCCAGCAGCTCCGCGGGAGGGCCATTCTTC. Protein product: CASSSAGGPFF.

The J gene is TRBJ2-7, the V gene TRBV5-1, with D possibly matching TRBD2 (6 bases). Germline-derived CDR1 and CDR2 are SGHRS and YFSETQ. V lost 2 bases and J 2 bases, leaving 8 bases between the germline ends. The CDR3 has 13 residues. CDR3 residues: CASSFRLAYEQYF. CDR3 bases: TGCGCCAGCAGCTTCAGACTAGCCTACGAGCAGTACTTC. Together with reference TRBV5-1 and TRBJ2-7, the CDR3 gives the full variable domain: KAGVTQTPRYLIKTRGQQVTLSCSPISGHRSVSWYQQTPGQGLQFLFEYFSETQRNKGNFPGRFSGRQFSNSRSEMNVSTLELGDSALYLCASSFRLAYEQYFGPGTRLTVT.

This clone has just one count. The chain recombines TRBV3-1 (or the pseudogene TRBV3-2) with TRBJ2-3, with TRBD2 matching 7 bases. The CDR3 consists of 15 residues. V lost 2 bases and J lost 2; bases outside the gene matches: 4. Germline assignment: CDR1 LGHDT and CDR2 YNNKEL (reference sequence). The CDR3 DNA sequence: TGTGCCAGCAGCCAAAAGAGCGGGATCACAGATACGCAGTATTTT. Its translation is CASSQKSGITDTQYF.

The V and J genes are TRBV3-1 (or the pseudogene TRBV3-2) and TRBJ2-7, with 7 bases that match TRBD1. Germline CDR1 is LGHDT and CDR2 is YNNKEL (reference sequence). This CDR3 has 15 residues. With 4 bases clipped from V and 3 bases from J, the junction kept 9 bases outside the gene matches. The CDR3 protein is CASSPPGQVGYEQYF. The DNA of the CDR3 is TGTGCCAGCAGCCCCCCAGGACAGGTAGGCTACGAGCAGTACTTC.

The genes are TRBV7-2 and TRBJ2-4; 9 nucleotides align to TRBD2. The germline gives CDR1 SGHTA, CDR2 FQGNSA. The CDR3 sequence is 15 residues long. V lost 4 bases, J lost 1 base, and 2 bases stayed unmatched. The CDR3 spells CASSWTSEAKNIQYF. The CDR3 nucleotides are TGTGCCAGCAGCTGGACTAGCGAGGCCAAAAACATTCAGTACTTC.

This chain joins TRBV4-3 and TRBJ2-1; TRBD1 might be the D (6 bases). This CDR3 has 13 amino acids. The V gene lost 4 bases and the J gene lost 7 bases, with 11 bases spanning the gap. Germline V CDR1 and CDR2: LGHNA, YSLEER. The CDR3: CASSPGTKNEQFF. The CDR3 region has the DNA TGCGCCAGCAGCCCCGGGACAAAGAATGAGCAGTTCTTC.

The V gene is TRBV28, the J gene TRBJ2-5; the match to TRBD2 covers 8 bases. V lost 6 bases to trimming and J lost 3 bases; unmatched junction nucleotides: 9. Per germline, CDR1 MDHEN and CDR2 SYDVKM. The CDR3 length is 15 residues. This CDR3 is CASRPLTSAKETQYF. The CDR3, as DNA: TGTGCCAGCAGGCCACTGACTAGCGCCAAAGAGACCCAGTACTTC.

The rearrangement uses TRBV6-6 and TRBJ2-3; perhaps TRBD2 as D (5 bases). Germline CDR1 is MNHNY and CDR2 is SVGAGI (reference sequence). The CDR3 extends over 14 amino acids. V lost 6 bases and J lost 3, with 13 bases in between. DNA for the CDR3: TGTGCCAGCAGCCTTAGCGAGCGTACAGATACGCAGTATTTT. It is translated as CASSLSERTDTQYF.

The sample holds many counts of this clone. This rearrangement joins TRBV7-9 to TRBJ1-2, with a possible D match to TRBD1 (6 bases). V gave up 4 bases and J gave up 10 bases, with 13 bases separating them. Looked up from germline, CDR1 is SEHNR and CDR2 is FQNEAQ (reference sequence). This CDR3 is built from 12 residues. CDR3 protein: CASSWNRDDYTF. CDR3 coding DNA: TGTGCCAGCAGCTGGAACAGGGATGACTACACCTTC. Full variable domain (outside the CDR3, taken from reference TRBV7-9 and TRBJ1-2): DTGVSQNPRHKITKRGQNVTFRCDPISEHNRLYWYRQTLGQGPEFLTYFQNEAQLEKSRLLSDRFSAERPKGSFSTLEIQRTEQGDSAMYLCASSWNRDDYTFGSGTRLTVV.